This T cell receptor beta chain was observed in a study of cytomegalovirus exposure and HLA in healthy donors. Overall study results and limits: Among donors in an Asian-associated ancestry cluster, a later analysis reportedly found fewer N-insertions than the roughly 610-donor mean. On later analysis, the bulk of CMV-associated TCR beta chains appeared to be HLA-restricted.

Regarding this clone: Antigen unknown.

J gave up 0 bases and V 3 bases, and 4 bases lay outside the gene matches. The germline CDR1 and CDR2 sequences are ENHRY and SYGVKD. The CDR3 contains 15 residues. Amplification used 60 Vbeta primers and 13 Jbeta primers. Here immunoSEQ multiplex PCR was the method, and the copy in TCRdb shows in-frame clones only, minus some. The sample lists over 150,000 clones; 75% were seen once. The clonotype originates from a male donor in good health and CMV-seronegative. The chain carries TRBV10-3 and TRBJ2-7; 8 bases align to TRBD1. Sequenced sample: PBMCs. The CDR3 nucleotides read TGTGCCATCAGTGAAGGACAGGGCTACTCCTACGAGCAGTACTTC. It specifies CAISEGQGYSYEQYF.